These 30 T cell receptor beta chains were sequenced from one sample in a study of blood T cell repertoires in COVID-19. The data were produced by immunoSEQ multiplex PCR, yet TCRdb's version contains in-frame clones alone and is incomplete. Of about 410,000 clones listed, about nine tenths are singletons. The sequenced material came from peripheral blood. The receptors here all came from a woman aged 25 to 45 with active or convalescent COVID-19.

The V call is TRBV18, the J call TRBJ1-3; weak D call: TRBD1 (5 bases). Germline V CDR1 and CDR2: KGHSH, LQKENI. With 5 bases removed from V and 1 base from J, the gap between germline ends came to 15 bases. The CDR3 runs to 16 residues. CDR3 sequence: CASSETWGGSGNTIYF. The DNA of the CDR3 is TGTGCCAGCTCAGAAACCTGGGGCGGTTCTGGAAACACCATATATTTT.

This clone has only one observation. The genes are TRBV19 and TRBJ2-3; 7 bases line up with TRBD2. CDR1 and CDR2 (germline): LNHDA, SQIVND (reference sequence). The CDR3 length is 17 residues. Trimming at V came to 1 base and at J to 2 bases, leaving 9 bases not matched to a gene. CDR3 sequence: CASSIAYGRSPTDTQYF. DNA for the CDR3: TGTGCCAGTAGTATAGCGTACGGGAGGTCCCCCACAGATACGCAGTATTTT.

The rearrangement links TRBV4-1 to TRBJ1-2; 9 bases match TRBD1. Germline CDR1 reads MGHRA; CDR2 reads YSYEKL. This CDR3 has 16 residues. With 3 bases clipped from V and 8 bases from J, the junction kept 13 bases outside the gene matches. The DNA for the CDR3 is TGCGCCAGCAGCCAGGATACGGACAGGGGCAGGCGGGGCTACACCTTC. Protein product: CASSQDTDRGRRGYTF.

This clone was seen just once. The V call is TRBV7-9, the J call TRBJ2-5; D is perhaps TRBD1 (5 bases). The V end was cut by 5 bases, the J end by 4 bases, with 17 bases between. The CDR3 runs 15 residues. CDR1 is SEHNR, CDR2 FQNEAQ, per germline (reference sequence). The CDR3 sequence is CASSPQSSGAETQYF. The CDR3 DNA reads TGTGCCAGCAGCCCCCAGTCCTCTGGGGCAGAGACCCAGTACTTC.

The V gene is TRBV6-5, the J gene TRBJ1-1; 7 bases fit TRBD1. Trimming at V came to 6 bases and at J to 7 bases, leaving 11 bases not matched to a gene. Germline CDR1 is MNHEY and CDR2 is SVGAGI. This CDR3 is 14 amino acids long. CDR3 coding DNA: TGTGCCAGCAGCCCCCGGGACAGTCCGCGTGAAGCTTTCTTT. It is translated as CASSPRDSPREAFF.

The chain joins TRBV3-1 (or the pseudogene TRBV3-2) to TRBJ1-5; no definite D call. Trimming left V 2 bases short and J 11 bases short, with 16 bases between. This CDR3 is 14 amino acids long. The germline CDR1 and CDR2 sequences are LGHDT and YNNKEL (reference sequence). CDR3 DNA: TGTGCCAGCAGCCAATTGAGTTCGAGGGCGGCCCAGCATTTT. Protein: CASSQLSSRAAQHF.

CDR3 sequence reads: CASSDSGQYF. DNA for the CDR3: TGTGCCAGCAGTGACTCCGGGCAGTACTTC. The chain links TRBV6-4 to TRBJ2-7; D call uncertain. The CDR3 has 10 amino acids. Germline CDR1 and CDR2: MRHNA and SNTAGT. V dropped 0 bases and J dropped 9 bases, with 3 bases sitting between them.

This clone was found a few times. The chain joins TRBV28 to TRBJ1-5; 9 positions match TRBD1. The CDR3 is 17 amino acids. V trimming: 1 base; J trimming: 4 bases; junction bases outside the gene matches: 8. Germline lookup yields CDR1 MDHEN and CDR2 SYDVKM. CDR3 nucleotides: TGTGCCAGCAGTTTATCCCGGGTACAGGGGGCTAATCAGCCCCAGCATTTT. Translating gives CASSLSRVQGANQPQHF.

This chain links TRBV29-1 with TRBJ2-3, with a possible D match to TRBD2 (5 bases). Between the trimmed V and J ends, which lost 6 bases and 4 bases, there was a span of 11 bases. The CDR3 runs to 12 residues. Germline CDR1 is SQVTM and CDR2 is ANQGSEA. CDR3 region: CSVALGADTQYF. The CDR3 coding sequence is TGCAGCGTAGCCCTGGGAGCAGATACGCAGTATTTT.

The CDR3 here is CASSEASGYNYGYTF. For the CDR3, the DNA is TGTGCCAGCAGTGAAGCGTCGGGGTATAACTATGGCTACACCTTC. The rearrangement joins TRBV6-1 to TRBJ1-2; no clear D. Trimming shortened V by 0 bases and J by 1 base, and 9 bases separated the two germline ends. The CDR3 spans 15 residues. CDR1 and CDR2 from the germline V gene are MNHNS and SASEGT.

The V gene is TRBV5-1, the J gene TRBJ2-4, with D possibly matching TRBD2 (6 bases). CDR3 length: 15 residues. The germline CDR1 and CDR2 sequences are SGHRS and YFSETQ. V shed 0 bases and J shed 12 bases, with 19 bases lying between them. The CDR3 coding sequence is TGCGCCAGCAGCTTGGGGGAACCGGGACTGCCTACTCAGTACTTC. It specifies CASSLGEPGLPTQYF.

J is TRBJ1-1 and V is TRBV2; D is perhaps TRBD1 (5 bases). This CDR3 is 14 amino acids long. Trimming cost V 6 bases and J 1 base, with 12 bases left between them. CDR1 is SNHLY and CDR2 is FYNNEI in the germline V gene. The CDR3 sequence is CASRDTGANTEAFF. The CDR3 bases are TGTGCCAGCAGGGACACTGGAGCGAACACTGAAGCTTTCTTT.

This clone was found a few times. The V gene is TRBV19, the J gene TRBJ1-5; D is perhaps TRBD1 (6 bases). V was clipped by 3 bases and J by 7 bases, with 19 bases between them. Germline V lookup: CDR1 LNHDA, CDR2 SQIVND (reference sequence). The length of the CDR3 is 16 residues. As DNA, the CDR3 is TGTGCCAGTAGTATGCGGGGGGGCCGGGAAGGACAGCCCCAGCATTTT. This translates into CASSMRGGREGQPQHF.

V usage is TRBV19 and J usage is TRBJ2-5; possible D gene TRBD2, 6 bases. The CDR3 has 15 residues. The germline gives CDR1 LNHDA, CDR2 SQIVND (reference sequence). V lost 3 bases, J lost 5 bases, and 16 bases lay in between. CDR3 protein: CASSIGGRPGETQYF. The CDR3 bases are TGTGCCAGTAGTATTGGAGGGAGGCCTGGGGAGACCCAGTACTTC.

Concerning this clone: The same CDR3 arises from other DNA sequences in this sample as well. The rearrangement joins TRBV5-1 to TRBJ2-7, with TRBD1 matching 8 bases. The germline V gene encodes CDR1 SGHRS and CDR2 YFSETQ. J was trimmed by 1 base and V by 4 bases; bases with no gene match: 4. The CDR3 loop spans 14 amino acids. The CDR3, as DNA: TGCGCCAGCAGCCCCAGACAGGGGTCCTACGAGCAGTACTTC. It encodes CASSPRQGSYEQYF.

This chain links TRBV7-9 with TRBJ1-2; D remains unclear. V lost 5 bases and J lost 4, with 14 bases in between. Germline CDR1 is SEHNR and CDR2 is FQNEAQ (reference sequence). The CDR3 is made up of 14 amino acids. The CDR3 spells CASSQSTYLYGYTF. The CDR3 DNA is TGTGCCAGCAGCCAATCGACATACCTCTATGGCTACACCTTC.

This clone has just one count. The chain combines TRBV5-4 with TRBJ2-7; 7 nucleotides align to TRBD1. This CDR3 region has 15 residues. CDR1 and CDR2 from the germline V gene are SGHNT and YYREEE (reference sequence). The V gene end was trimmed by 2 bases and the J gene end by 2 bases; junction bases not matched to a gene: 7. CDR3 coding DNA: TGTGCCAGCAGCTTAATCTCGCAGGGGGCCTACGAGCAGTACTTC. Its protein is CASSLISQGAYEQYF.

The gene calls are TRBV4-1 and TRBJ2-3; 9 positions agree with TRBD2. The trim removed 6 bases at V and 6 bases at J, leaving 10 bases unmatched. The CDR3 spans 15 residues. Per germline, CDR1 MGHRA and CDR2 YSYEKL. The DNA of the CDR3 is TGCGCCAGCAGGCGAGGGACTAGCTTGTCGGATACGCAGTATTTT. The encoded protein is CASRRGTSLSDTQYF.

The genes are TRBV6-5 and TRBJ1-2; 8 bases align to TRBD1. Germline CDR1 and CDR2: MNHEY and SVGAGI. The trim removed 6 bases at V and 7 bases at J, leaving 13 bases unmatched. The CDR3 sequence is 15 residues long. DNA of the CDR3: TGTGCCAGCAGCCGCACCCAAGGACAGGGCAGTGGCTACACCTTC. Amino acids: CASSRTQGQGSGYTF.

CDR3 DNA: TGTGCCTGGACCGGGACAGGGAATGAAAAACTGTTTTTT. Its translation is CAWTGTGNEKLFF. The genes are TRBV30 and TRBJ1-4; 9 bases line up with TRBD1. V lost 4 bases and J lost 5; bases outside the gene matches: 2. Germline V CDR1 and CDR2: GTSNPN, SVGIG (reference sequence). This CDR3 has 13 residues. Full variable domain (remainder filled in from reference TRBV30 and TRBJ1-4): SQTIHQWPATLVQPVGSPLSLECTVEGTSNPNLYWYRQAAGRGLQLLFYSVGIGQISSEVPQNLSASRPQDRQFILSSKKLLLSDSGFYLCAWTGTGNEKLFFGSGTQLSVL.

The chain has TRBV5-1 and TRBJ1-1, with 11 bases that match TRBD1. V was pared by 4 bases and J by 5 bases, with 1 base of the junction left unmatched. The CDR3 covers 13 residues. The germline gives CDR1 SGHRS, CDR2 YFSETQ. CDR3 protein: CASSGTGGTEAFF. The CDR3 DNA is TGCGCCAGCAGCGGGACAGGGGGGACTGAAGCTTTCTTT.

The genes are TRBV9 and TRBJ2-7; 8 bases line up with TRBD1. There are 15 residues in the CDR3. J gave up 2 bases and V 4 bases, and 8 bases lay outside the gene matches. Germline lookup yields CDR1 SGDLS and CDR2 YYNGEE. CDR3 region: CASSSQGQGPYEQYF. The DNA for the CDR3 is TGTGCCAGCAGCTCCCAAGGACAGGGCCCCTACGAGCAGTACTTC.

The chain has TRBV4-1 and TRBJ1-5, with D perhaps matching TRBD1 (6 bases). CDR1 is MGHRA, CDR2 YSYEKL, per germline. This CDR3 contains 16 residues. With 2 bases removed from V and 4 bases from J, the gap between germline ends came to 15 bases. The CDR3, as DNA: TGCGCCAGCAGCCAAATACAGGGCTGGGGGAATCAGCCCCAGCATTTT. Protein product: CASSQIQGWGNQPQHF.

CDR3 nucleotide sequence: TGCGCCAGCAGCCAAGAATTTTCAGTGAACACTGAAGCTTTCTTT. Protein product: CASSQEFSVNTEAFF. V and J are TRBV4-1 and TRBJ1-1; D gene uncertain. V was shortened by 0 bases and J by 0 bases, with 8 bases between the two germline ends. The CDR3 spans 15 residues. Germline values: CDR1 MGHRA, CDR2 YSYEKL.

The chain is built from TRBV1 and TRBJ2-2; the DNA was not used to check the table's D call, TRBD2. TRBV1 is noted as a pseudogene. This CDR3 has 18 residues. The CDR3: CTSSQFLAGSVGTGELFF. The CDR3 coding sequence is TGCACCAGCAGCCAATTCCTAGCGGGTTCTGTGGGCACCGGGGAGCTGTTTTTT.

The chain links TRBV28 to TRBJ1-5; TRBD1 agrees at 8 bases. Trimming cost V 1 base and J 6 bases; bases outside gene matches: 11. Germline assignment: CDR1 MDHEN and CDR2 SYDVKM. The CDR3 has 17 residues. CDR3 sequence reads: CASSLFGQGASIQPQHF. The CDR3 coding sequence is TGTGCCAGCAGTTTATTCGGGCAGGGGGCTAGTATTCAGCCCCAGCATTTT.

The rearrangement joins TRBV6-1 to TRBJ1-2, with TRBD1 identical over 8 bases. This CDR3 contains 17 residues. V gave up 1 base and J gave up 4 bases; unmatched junction bases: 11. Germline V CDR1 and CDR2: MNHNS, SASEGT. CDR3 nucleotides: TGTGCCAGCAGTGAAGGTCTGCTTGGACAGGGACTCTATGGCTACACCTTC. This sequence encodes CASSEGLLGQGLYGYTF.

The J gene is TRBJ1-1, the V gene TRBV13; D gene ambiguous. The CDR3 has 13 residues. Germline V gives CDR1 PRHDT, CDR2 FYEKMQ (reference sequence). Between the trimmed V and J ends, which lost 4 bases and 5 bases, there was a span of 11 bases. The CDR3 region has the DNA TGTGCCAGCAGCTCGAACTCCCGGACTGAAGCTTTCTTT. Protein product: CASSSNSRTEAFF.

V and J are TRBV4-1 and TRBJ1-1, with D perhaps matching TRBD1 (5 bases). Trimming removed 1 base at V and 5 bases at J, with 11 bases between. The CDR3 sequence is 14 residues long. The germline gives CDR1 MGHRA, CDR2 YSYEKL. CDR3 sequence: CASSQAIKGTEAFF. CDR3 coding DNA: TGCGCCAGCAGCCAAGCGATTAAGGGGACTGAAGCTTTCTTT.

The chain links TRBV7-8 to TRBJ1-1; the D gene is possibly TRBD1 (6 bases). V dropped 0 bases and J dropped 6 bases, with 11 bases sitting between them. CDR1 is SGHVS and CDR2 is FQNEAQ in the germline V gene. This CDR3 has 14 amino acids. Here the CDR3 reads CASSLAQGTSEAFF. DNA of the CDR3: TGTGCCAGCAGCTTAGCACAGGGTACGTCTGAAGCTTTCTTT.